This T cell receptor beta chain was retrieved from a study of T-cell memory formation after mild COVID-19. For the study at large: TCR clusters were largely donor specific. Study results and caveats: Clones contracting across day 15 to 85 had a balanced CD4/CD8 profile; later expanding clones leaned CD4+. The CD4+ clones that contracted clustered mainly within CM and EM, and the CD8+ clones concentrated in EMRA.

Points on this clonotype: Antigen: not known.

Germline V gene data show CDR1 as SGDLS and CDR2 as YYNGEE. Deletions cut 0 bases from V and 5 bases from J, with 17 bases between. The length of the CDR3 is 16 residues. 5'RACE with constant-segment primers yielded barcoded, UMI-tagged TCR alpha and TCR beta cDNA libraries. One entry per CDR3 protein results from TCRdb running MiXCR on the 5' RACE reads. Of over 95,000 distinct CDR3 sequences detected, about 20% appear once; the ten largest clones hold roughly two fifths. The clonotype was recovered from a man aged 18 to 30 who had mild COVID-19 (a few samples of this study predate the infection). Cell type and time point are not known. The chain links TRBV9 to TRBJ2-5, with D possibly matching TRBD2 (5 bases). The sample comprised PBMCs or a T cell subset sorted from them (not recorded which). Here the CDR3 reads CASSVGIGLGGETQYF. In DNA form, the CDR3 reads TGTGCCAGCAGCGTAGGGATAGGGCTAGGAGGTGAGACCCAGTACTTC.